The 29 T cell receptor beta chains reported below all come from one sample, sequenced in a study of T cell repertoires in cytomegalovirus infection. Their antigens are not known. TCRdb analysed the reads with MiXCR anew, one entry per CDR3 protein. The table includes over 100,000 distinct CDR3 sequences, about 9.5% detected once. Input material: PBMCs, sequenced either directly or after in vitro stimulation (not recorded which). The receptors derive from a human donor in good health (CMV status not recorded). Some clones in this sample may be carry-over from other donors' samples.

This clonotype has a handful of counts. This chain uses TRBV12-3 or TRBV12-4 with TRBJ1-5; 7 bases agree with TRBD1. V trimming: 6 bases; J trimming: 4 bases; junction bases outside the gene matches: 9. The CDR3 loop spans 15 amino acids. As DNA, the CDR3 is TGTGCCAGCAGCTCCGACAGGGTGGCGAATCAGCCCCAGCATTTT. This sequence encodes CASSSDRVANQPQHF.

This clonotype appeared a few times. V is TRBV7-2 and J is TRBJ1-2; D remains unclear. With 1 base removed from V and 4 bases from J, the gap between germline ends came to 10 bases. Germline CDR1 is SGHTA and CDR2 is FQGNSA. The CDR3 extends over 14 amino acids. The CDR3 spells CASSLERRSYGYTF. The DNA for the CDR3 is TGTGCCAGCAGCTTAGAGAGACGGAGCTATGGCTACACCTTC.

This clonotype showed up just a few times. V usage is TRBV7-9 and J usage is TRBJ1-2; maybe TRBD1 (6 bases). The CDR3 has 16 residues. With 1 base removed from V and 2 bases from J, the gap between germline ends came to 14 bases. Germline V gene data show CDR1 as SEHNR and CDR2 as FQNEAQ (reference sequence). The CDR3 DNA follows: TGTGCCAGCAGCTTAGGGGACACCTCAGCGAACTATGGCTACACCTTC. Protein: CASSLGDTSANYGYTF.

V and J are TRBV6-2 or TRBV6-3 and TRBJ2-1; 7 bases align to TRBD2. CDR1 and CDR2 (germline): MNHEY, SVGEGT. V lost 7 bases, J lost 0 bases, and 9 bases stayed unmatched. CDR3 length: 16 amino acids. This CDR3 reads CASKRGRGGSYNEQFF. The DNA of the CDR3 is TGTGCCAGCAAGCGCGGGAGAGGAGGCTCCTACAATGAGCAGTTCTTC.

This rearrangement joins TRBV4-3 to TRBJ2-2, with no clear D. V was clipped by 0 bases and J by 1 base, with 3 bases between them. CDR1 and CDR2 from the germline V gene are LGHNA and YSLEER. The CDR3 is 14 residues long. The CDR3, as DNA: TGCGCCAGCAGCCAAGATATGAACACCGGGGAGCTGTTTTTT. As protein: CASSQDMNTGELFF.

This clonotype was detected ten times or more. The rearrangement uses TRBV27 and TRBJ1-1, with D maybe TRBD1 (6 bases). This CDR3 is built from 19 residues. Trimming left V 4 bases short and J 3 bases short, with 27 bases between. Germline loops: CDR1 MNHEY, CDR2 SMNVEV (reference sequence). CDR3 residues: CASSSQPIADRRRDTEAFF. The CDR3 DNA reads as TGTGCCAGCAGTTCCCAACCGATCGCAGACAGGCGCCGGGACACTGAAGCTTTCTTT.

This sequence joins TRBV19 and TRBJ1-1; unclear D gene. The CDR3 totals 13 residues. V shed 7 bases and J shed 1 base, with 10 bases lying between them. The germline CDR1 and CDR2 sequences are LNHDA and SQIVND (reference sequence). CDR3 sequence: CASTVRENTEAFF. As DNA, the CDR3 is TGTGCCAGTACCGTCCGGGAGAACACTGAAGCTTTCTTT.

The chain has TRBV7-6 and TRBJ2-7; tentative D call: TRBD2 (6 bases). Germline loops: CDR1 SGHVS, CDR2 FNYEAQ. Trimming cost V 5 bases and J 7 bases, with 12 bases left between them. The CDR3 covers 12 residues. The CDR3 sequence is CASSPSAGEQYF. As DNA, the CDR3 is TGTGCCAGCAGCCCCTCGGCGGGGGAGCAGTACTTC.

Many counts were recorded for this clonotype. CDR3 DNA sequence: TGTGCCAGCAGCTTTAGCGGGAACCCTATAGATACGCAGTATTTT. Its translation: CASSFSGNPIDTQYF. The chain recombines TRBV11-2 with TRBJ2-3; 8 positions agree with TRBD2. V dropped 3 bases and J dropped 5; count of bases not matched to a gene: 7. CDR1 is SGHAT, CDR2 FQNNGV, per germline. This CDR3 has 15 residues.

This clonotype showed up many times. This chain uses TRBV28 with TRBJ2-7; the D gene is possibly TRBD1 (6 bases). CDR1 and CDR2 (germline): MDHEN, SYDVKM. V was pared by 5 bases and J by 3 bases, with 14 bases between. This CDR3 spans 14 amino acids. CDR3: CASSISGQNYEQYF. Here the CDR3 DNA reads TGTGCCAGCAGTATTTCGGGACAAAACTACGAGCAGTACTTC.

This chain links TRBV30 with TRBJ1-5; D might be TRBD1 (5 bases). The CDR3 extends over 17 amino acids. Germline CDR1 is GTSNPN and CDR2 is SVGIG (reference sequence). With 2 bases removed from V and 0 bases from J, the gap between germline ends came to 17 bases. The CDR3 DNA sequence: TGTGCCTGGAGTAAGGCAGCGGGGGGGTATAGCAATCAGCCCCAGCATTTT. Encoded protein: CAWSKAAGGYSNQPQHF.

This clonotype was recorded at least ten times. The rearrangement uses TRBV7-9 and TRBJ1-3; 7 bases align to TRBD1. The ends lost 10 bases at V and 0 bases at J; junction bases unmatched: 9. The germline V gene has CDR1 SEHNR and CDR2 FQNEAQ (reference sequence). The CDR3 consists of 15 residues. CDR3 sequence: CAILTGTNSGNTIYF. CDR3 nucleotide sequence: TGTGCCATCTTGACAGGGACGAACTCTGGAAACACCATATATTTT. Supplemented by reference TRBV7-9 and TRBJ1-3, the full variable domain reads DTGVSQNPRHKITKRGQNVTFRCDPISEHNRLYWYRQTLGQGPEFLTYFQNEAQLEKSRLLSDRFSAERPKGSFSTLEIQRTEQGDSAMYLCAILTGTNSGNTIYFGEGSWLTVV.

In its sample, this clonotype was seen many times. The chain combines TRBV12-3 or TRBV12-4 with TRBJ2-7, with 14 bases lining up with TRBD2. The junction had 3 bases not matched to a gene; V was cut back by 5 bases and J by 6 bases. This CDR3 is built from 14 residues. CDR3: CASSPGTSGGEQYF. CDR3 sequence (DNA): TGTGCCAGCAGTCCCGGGACTAGCGGGGGCGAGCAGTACTTC.

This clonotype was observed a handful of times. This rearrangement joins TRBV14 to TRBJ2-5, with D perhaps TRBD2 (6 bases). Per the germline V gene, CDR1 is SGHDN and CDR2 is FVKESK. Trimming cost V 4 bases and J 5 bases, with 8 bases left between them. CDR3 length: 12 amino acids. CDR3 protein: CASSRGEETQYF. The CDR3 DNA sequence: TGTGCCAGCAGCCGGGGGGAGGAGACCCAGTACTTC.

This clonotype was detected only a few times. The V call is TRBV10-3, the J call TRBJ1-2, with 7 nucleotides matching TRBD1. Germline V gene sequence: CDR1 ENHRY, CDR2 SYGVKD. The CDR3 has 14 residues. Trimming cost V 2 bases and J 6 bases; bases outside gene matches: 6. The CDR3 reads CAISEPGQRDGYTF. The CDR3 DNA is TGTGCCATCAGTGAGCCGGGACAGCGGGATGGCTACACCTTC.

This clonotype came up many times. This rearrangement joins TRBV7-2 to TRBJ2-3; D is tentatively TRBD1 or TRBD2 (5 bases each). Between the trimmed V and J ends, which lost 5 bases and 4 bases, there was a span of 16 bases. Germline V gene sequence: CDR1 SGHTA, CDR2 FQGNSA. The CDR3 sequence is 15 residues long. CDR3 DNA: TGTGCCAGCAGCCAAGGATTGAGAGGGGCAGATACGCAGTATTTT. Residues: CASSQGLRGADTQYF.

This clonotype was observed many times. This rearrangement joins TRBV11-2 to TRBJ2-1; 7 bases line up with TRBD1. V lost 8 bases and J lost 6; bases outside the gene matches: 13. CDR1 and CDR2 from the germline V gene are SGHAT and FQNNGV. The CDR3 spans 15 residues. The CDR3 bases are TGTGCCAGCTGTCGAACAGGGGTTGGGGGCAATGAGCAGTTCTTC. It encodes CASCRTGVGGNEQFF.

This clonotype was seen at least ten times. This sequence joins TRBV7-6 and TRBJ2-1, with a tentative D call TRBD1 (5 bases). Looked up from germline, CDR1 is SGHVS and CDR2 is FNYEAQ. V was clipped by 5 bases and J by 10 bases, with 15 bases between them. This CDR3 is 13 amino acids long. The CDR3 nucleotides read TGTGCCAGCAGCCCCCTCAGGGCGGAAGAGCAGTTCTTC. It yields the protein CASSPLRAEEQFF.

The chain uses TRBV6-1 and TRBJ2-7, with TRBD2 identical over 8 bases. Germline values: CDR1 MNHNS, CDR2 SASEGT. This CDR3 comprises 16 residues. After removal of 5 bases from V and 3 bases from J, the junction contained 12 bases not matched to a gene. The CDR3 region has the DNA TGTGCCAGCAGTCTAACCGGGACTAGTGGGGGCTACGAGCAGTACTTC. Residues: CASSLTGTSGGYEQYF.

This clonotype appeared many times. An end of the junction does not agree with germline; a read error may underlie this. This sequence joins TRBV7-2 and TRBJ2-1; D may be TRBD2 (6 bases). CDR3 length equals 13 residues. Looked up from germline, CDR1 is SGHTA and CDR2 is FQGNSA. The CDR3 nucleotides are TGTGCCAGCAGCTTATCCGTGGGGGGAGGATGGATCTTC. Amino acid sequence: CASSLSVGGGWIF.

This clonotype was counted at least ten times. The CDR3 loop is CASSQGLPVLVGAKNIQYF. The CDR3 bases are TGCGCCAGCAGCCAAGGCTTACCGGTTCTCGTCGGAGCCAAAAACATTCAGTACTTC. The chain couples TRBV4-1 to TRBJ2-4; the D is unclear. The CDR3 is 19 residues long. Looked up from germline, CDR1 is MGHRA and CDR2 is YSYEKL. Trimming removed 1 base at V and 0 bases at J, with 19 bases between.

This clonotype was seen repeatedly, ten times or more. CDR3 sequence: CASRLMDTQYF. The CDR3 DNA is TGTGCCAGCAGGTTAATGGATACGCAGTATTTT. The chain carries TRBV2 and TRBJ2-3; no clear D gene. The CDR3 loop spans 11 amino acids. CDR1 is SNHLY and CDR2 is FYNNEI in the germline V gene. The germline V and J ends were trimmed by 6 bases and 6 bases, with 7 bases remaining between them.

This clonotype was counted at least ten times. V is TRBV6-2 or TRBV6-3 and J is TRBJ2-1, with 9 bases aligning to TRBD2. Losses at the gene ends were 2 bases for V and 6 bases for J; bases not matched to a gene: 5. The length of the CDR3 is 15 residues. Germline lookup yields CDR1 MNHEY and CDR2 SVGEGT. CDR3 in amino acids: CASSYGASGINEQFF. Written as DNA, the CDR3 is TGTGCCAGCAGTTACGGGGCTAGCGGGATCAATGAGCAGTTCTTC.

This clonotype was seen many times. V is TRBV7-6 and J is TRBJ2-1; D remains unclear. The V end lost 5 bases, the J end lost 4 bases, and 9 bases lay between the germline ends. The CDR3 length is 13 residues. Germline CDR1 is SGHVS and CDR2 is FNYEAQ. The CDR3 spells CASSRRAYNEQFF. The CDR3 region has the DNA TGTGCCAGCAGCCGTAGAGCGTACAATGAGCAGTTCTTC. Full variable domain (outside the CDR3, taken from reference TRBV7-6 and TRBJ2-1): GAGVSQSPRYKVTKRGQDVALRCDPISGHVSLYWYRQALGQGPEFLTYFNYEAQQDKSGLPNDRFSAERPEGSISTLTIQRTEQRDSAMYRCASSRRAYNEQFFGPGTRLTVL.

In regard to this clonotype: A much larger clone differs by one base, so this may be a read error. The rearrangement links TRBV7-2 to TRBJ2-1; D is unresolved. The CDR3 contains 15 residues. Germline V gene data show CDR1 as SGHTA and CDR2 as FQGNSA. The CDR3 spells CASSLVRSSYNELFF. The CDR3 coding sequence is TGTGCCAGCAGCTTAGTTAGGAGCTCCTACAATGAGCTGTTCTTC.

This clonotype was detected only a few times. J is TRBJ1-2 and V is TRBV6-2 or TRBV6-3; D unclear. CDR3 size: 12 residues. CDR1 and CDR2 (germline): MNHEY, SVGEGT. Trimming took 5 bases from V and 5 from J, leaving 9 bases between them. CDR3 loop: CASSQDFYGYTF. DNA of the CDR3: TGTGCCAGCAGTCAGGACTTTTATGGCTACACCTTC.

The CDR3 loop is CASSTEARRSQYF. CDR3 coding DNA: TGTGCCAGTAGTACGGAAGCCCGACGATCACAGTATTTT. The rearrangement links TRBV19 to TRBJ2-3; D is unresolved. The CDR3 loop spans 13 amino acids. Germline V CDR1 and CDR2: LNHDA, SQIVND (reference sequence). V was clipped by 4 bases and J by 12 bases, with 17 bases between them.

This clonotype showed up many times. The chain uses TRBV7-2 and TRBJ1-6; tentative D call: TRBD1 (6 bases). Germline CDR1 SGHTA, CDR2 FQGNSA. Between the trimmed V and J ends, which lost 1 base and 4 bases, there was a span of 14 bases. There are 17 residues in the CDR3. CDR3 protein: CASSLGQQGLYNSPLHF. The CDR3 coding sequence is TGTGCCAGCAGCTTAGGGCAACAGGGCCTTTATAATTCACCCCTCCACTTT.

This clonotype has a count of ten or more. This chain uses TRBV7-2 with TRBJ1-3, with D hard to call. V lost 2 bases and J lost 0, with 8 bases in between. Germline V CDR1 and CDR2: SGHTA, FQGNSA. This CDR3 has 15 residues. The CDR3 nucleotides read TGTGCCAGCAGCTTACGCGGGAGCTCTGGAAACACCATATATTTT. Amino acid sequence: CASSLRGSSGNTIYF.